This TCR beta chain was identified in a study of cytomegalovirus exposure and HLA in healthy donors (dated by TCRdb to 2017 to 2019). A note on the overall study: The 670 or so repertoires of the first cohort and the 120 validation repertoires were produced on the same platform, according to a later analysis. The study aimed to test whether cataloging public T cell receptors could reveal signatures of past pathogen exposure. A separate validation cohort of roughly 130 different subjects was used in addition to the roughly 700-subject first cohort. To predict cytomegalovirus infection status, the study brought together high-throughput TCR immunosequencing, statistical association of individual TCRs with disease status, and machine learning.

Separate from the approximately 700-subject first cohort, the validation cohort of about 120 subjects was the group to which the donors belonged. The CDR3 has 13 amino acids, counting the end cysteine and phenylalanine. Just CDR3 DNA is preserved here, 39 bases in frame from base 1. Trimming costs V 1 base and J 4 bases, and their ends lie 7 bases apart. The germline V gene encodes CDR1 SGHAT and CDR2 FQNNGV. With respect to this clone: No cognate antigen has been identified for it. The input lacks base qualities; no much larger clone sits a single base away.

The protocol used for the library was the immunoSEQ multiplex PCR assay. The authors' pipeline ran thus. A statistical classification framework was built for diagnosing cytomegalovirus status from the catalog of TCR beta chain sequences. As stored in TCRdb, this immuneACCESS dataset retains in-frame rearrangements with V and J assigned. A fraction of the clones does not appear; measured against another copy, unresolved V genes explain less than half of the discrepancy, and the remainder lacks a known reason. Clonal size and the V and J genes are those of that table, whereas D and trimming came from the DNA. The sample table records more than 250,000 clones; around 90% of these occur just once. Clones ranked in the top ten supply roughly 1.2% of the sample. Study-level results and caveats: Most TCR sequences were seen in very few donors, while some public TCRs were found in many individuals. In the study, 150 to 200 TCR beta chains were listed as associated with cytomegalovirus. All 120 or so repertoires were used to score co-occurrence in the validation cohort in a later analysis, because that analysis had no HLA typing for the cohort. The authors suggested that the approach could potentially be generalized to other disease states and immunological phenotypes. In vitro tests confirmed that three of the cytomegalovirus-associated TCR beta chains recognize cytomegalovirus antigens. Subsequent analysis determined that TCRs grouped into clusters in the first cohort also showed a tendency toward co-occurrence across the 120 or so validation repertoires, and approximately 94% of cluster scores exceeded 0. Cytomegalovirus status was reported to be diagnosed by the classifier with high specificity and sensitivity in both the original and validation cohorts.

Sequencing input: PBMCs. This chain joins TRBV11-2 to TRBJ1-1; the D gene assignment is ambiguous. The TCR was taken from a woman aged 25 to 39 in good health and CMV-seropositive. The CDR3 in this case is CASSLGTATEAFF. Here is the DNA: TGTGCCAGCAGCTTAGGAACGGCCACTGAAGCTTTCTTT. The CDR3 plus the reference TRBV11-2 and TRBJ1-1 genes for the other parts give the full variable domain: EAGVAQSPRYKIIEKRQSVAFWCNPISGHATLYWYQQILGQGPKLLIQFQNNGVVDDSQLPKDRFSAERLKGVDSTLKIQPAKLEDSAVYLCASSLGTATEAFFGQGTRLTVV.